This TCR beta chain appears in the sequencing data of a study of graft-versus-host responses after intestinal transplantation (dated by TCRdb to about 2021). Broadly, across the study: Multivisceral, liver-intestinal, or isolated intestinal transplants were received by the recipients. A peak of at least 4% donor T cells among recipient peripheral blood mononuclear cells was the definition used for donor T cell macrochimerism. Alloreactive clones were identified by sequencing pre-transplant mixed lymphocyte reaction products and comparing these products with unstimulated pre-transplant donor and recipient T cells. After intestinal transplantation, graft-versus-host and host-versus-graft alloreactive T cell clones were followed in the graft, circulation and bone marrow using bulk TCR-beta CDR3 sequencing. Rather than going through the commercial service, samples from three later patients were sequenced in-house on an Illumina MiSeq and processed with MiXCR. Every recipient was given anti-thymocyte globulin induction, then maintenance tacrolimus and steroids for approximately 3 years. The cohort enrolled under 25 intestinal transplant recipients including one retransplant, and a few patients lacking pretransplant specimens were excluded.

The library was produced with the immunoSEQ multiplex PCR assay. For most patients, high-throughput TCR-beta CDR3 sequencing of genomic DNA was performed by Adaptive Biotechnologies. In the authors' own workflow: Adaptive's ImmunoSEQ software supplied the TCR sequencing data for 15 to 20 patients, while MiXCR and VDJtools were used to process a few other patients. CDR3 nucleotide sequences shared between donor and recipient were removed because the origin of such sequences could not be assigned. At least 2-fold expansion over unstimulated cells and a minimum CFSE-low frequency of 0.002% (template counts) or 0.001% (read counts) were required for clones to be classified as alloreactive. Clones detected in sequenced pre-transplant spleen, lymph node, or MLR CFSE-low populations of the donor or recipient were defined as mappable. The cumulative frequency of alloreactive clones was calculated as a percentage of all sequences, weighted by copy number. TCRdb took over this immuneACCESS table, retaining in-frame rearrangements with V and J assigned. Such tables are incomplete; in checked studies, under half of the missing clones stem from an unresolved V gene, and the remainder is unexplained. Clone size and V and J calls were adopted from that table, with D and trimming inferred from the DNA. In this sample the table shows roughly 11,000 clones, 65% to 80% of which occur a single time. Clones ranked in the top ten supply about 38% of the sample.

Taken from cysteine to phenylalanine, the CDR3 has 17 residues. The sequence is cut down to CDR3 DNA, 51 bases in frame from base 1. Via the germline V gene, CDR1 is SGHDN and CDR2 FVKESK. Ends trimmed: V by 2 bases, J by 5 bases; bases unmatched to a gene: 14. Broad study findings and their caveats: In the allografts of patients with donor T cell macrochimerism, GvH to HvG T cell clonal ratios were high. Early after transplant, peak levels of circulating GvH clones were found to be associated with declines in HvG clones. GvH clones were detected in recipient bone marrow, and some appeared earlier in ileal mucosa or blood, consistent with an intestinal mucosal origin. The relatively low number and heterogeneity of intestinal transplant patients limited the conclusions.

In the first month after transplant, blood samples were collected up to 4 times, and after that at least monthly when available. A note on this clone: No cognate antigen has been identified for it. No base quality information exists; no much larger clone differs at one position.

This clonotype was obtained from a human patient who received an intestinal transplant, so some T cells may come from the graft donor. Recombination connected TRBV14 to TRBJ2-5; a stretch of 7 junction bases matches TRBD1. The sample in question was PBMCs, obtained roughly 490 days after intestinal transplant. The nucleotide sequence is given as TGTGCCAGCAGCCAACCGAGACAGGGTTCGTTTTTCGAGACCCAGTACTTC. The translation is CASSQPRQGSFFETQYF.